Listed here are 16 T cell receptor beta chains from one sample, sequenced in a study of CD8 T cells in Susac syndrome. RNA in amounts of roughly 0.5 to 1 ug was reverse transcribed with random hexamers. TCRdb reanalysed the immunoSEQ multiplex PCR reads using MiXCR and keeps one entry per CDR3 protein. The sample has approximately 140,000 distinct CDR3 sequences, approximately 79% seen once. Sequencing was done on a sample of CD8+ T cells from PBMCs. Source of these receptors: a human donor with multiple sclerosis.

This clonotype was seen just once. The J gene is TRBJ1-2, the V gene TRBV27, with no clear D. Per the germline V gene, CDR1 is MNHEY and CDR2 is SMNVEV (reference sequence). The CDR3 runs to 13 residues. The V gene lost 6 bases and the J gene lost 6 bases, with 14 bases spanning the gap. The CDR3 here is CASSTWGIHGYTF. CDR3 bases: TGTGCCAGCAGCACCTGGGGTATTCATGGCTACACCTTC.

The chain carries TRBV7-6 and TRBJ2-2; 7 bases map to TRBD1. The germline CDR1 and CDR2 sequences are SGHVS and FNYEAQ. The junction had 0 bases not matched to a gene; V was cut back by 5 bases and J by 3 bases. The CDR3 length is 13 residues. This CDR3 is CASSGQDTGELFF. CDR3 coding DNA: TGTGCCAGCAGCGGACAGGACACCGGGGAGCTGTTTTTT.

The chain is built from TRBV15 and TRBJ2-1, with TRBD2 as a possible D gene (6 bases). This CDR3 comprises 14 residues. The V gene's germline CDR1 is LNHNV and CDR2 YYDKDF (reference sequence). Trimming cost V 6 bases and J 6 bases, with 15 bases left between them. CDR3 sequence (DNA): TGTGCCACCAGAGCGGGCGGGGAAACCAATGAGCAGTTCTTC. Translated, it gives CATRAGGETNEQFF.

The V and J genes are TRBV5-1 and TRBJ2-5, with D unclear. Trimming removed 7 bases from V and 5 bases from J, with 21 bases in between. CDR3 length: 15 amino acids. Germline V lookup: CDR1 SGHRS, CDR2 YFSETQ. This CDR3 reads CASETGPRIGETQYF. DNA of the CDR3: TGCGCCAGCGAGACCGGGCCGAGAATCGGGGAGACCCAGTACTTC.

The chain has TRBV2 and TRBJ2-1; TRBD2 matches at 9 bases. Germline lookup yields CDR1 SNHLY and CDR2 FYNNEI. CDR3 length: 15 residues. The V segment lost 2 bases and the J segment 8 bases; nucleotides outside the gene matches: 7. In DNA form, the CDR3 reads TGTGCCAGCAGTGAATTGCCTAGCGGGAATGATGAGCAGTTCTTC. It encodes CASSELPSGNDEQFF.

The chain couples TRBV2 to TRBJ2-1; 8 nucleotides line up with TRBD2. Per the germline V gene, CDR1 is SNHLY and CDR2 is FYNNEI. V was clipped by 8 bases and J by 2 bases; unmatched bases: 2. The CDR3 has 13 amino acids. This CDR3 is CASAAGAYNEQFF. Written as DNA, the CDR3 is TGTGCCAGCGCAGCGGGGGCCTACAATGAGCAGTTCTTC.

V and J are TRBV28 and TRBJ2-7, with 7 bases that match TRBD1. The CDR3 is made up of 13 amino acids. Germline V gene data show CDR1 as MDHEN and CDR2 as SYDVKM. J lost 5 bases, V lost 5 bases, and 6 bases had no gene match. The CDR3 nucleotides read TGTGCCAGCAGTCTCAGGGGGTTCAACGAGCAGTACTTC. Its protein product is CASSLRGFNEQYF.

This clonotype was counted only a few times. DNA for the CDR3: TGTGCCAGCAGCCAAGAACGCGGACTAGCGGGGTCTGAGCAGTTCTTC. This codes for CASSQERGLAGSEQFF. The rearrangement uses TRBV4-2 and TRBJ2-1, with 12 bases that match TRBD2. Trimming removed 0 bases from V and 9 bases from J; junction bases left unmatched: 6. This CDR3 has 16 residues. Germline CDR1 is LGHNA and CDR2 is YNFKEQ.

The CDR3 sequence is CASSPIDGNEQFF. The CDR3 DNA reads as TGTGCCAGCAGTCCAATCGACGGGAATGAGCAGTTCTTC. The chain combines TRBV7-9 with TRBJ2-1; no clear D gene. This CDR3 contains 13 residues. CDR1 SEHNR and CDR2 FQNEAQ come from the germline V gene (reference sequence). V was cut by 6 bases and J by 7 bases, with 13 bases left in between.

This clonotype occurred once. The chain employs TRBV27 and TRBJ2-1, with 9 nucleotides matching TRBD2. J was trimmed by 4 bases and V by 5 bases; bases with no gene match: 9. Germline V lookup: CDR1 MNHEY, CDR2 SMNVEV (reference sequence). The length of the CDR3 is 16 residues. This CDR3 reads CASSPYSGSEYNEQFF. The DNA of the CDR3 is TGTGCCAGCAGTCCCTATAGCGGGAGCGAATACAATGAGCAGTTCTTC.

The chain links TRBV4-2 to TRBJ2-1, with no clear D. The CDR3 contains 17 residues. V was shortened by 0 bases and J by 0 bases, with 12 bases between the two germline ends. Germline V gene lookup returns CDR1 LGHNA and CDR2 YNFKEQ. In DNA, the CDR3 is TGTGCCAGCAGCCAAGATCTCGGCGCCCGCTCCTACAATGAGCAGTTCTTC. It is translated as CASSQDLGARSYNEQFF.

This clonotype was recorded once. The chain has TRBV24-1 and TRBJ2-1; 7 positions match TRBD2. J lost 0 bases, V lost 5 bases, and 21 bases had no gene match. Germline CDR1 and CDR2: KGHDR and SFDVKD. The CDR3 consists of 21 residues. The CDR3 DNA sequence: TGTGCCACCAGTGCCCGTCCCGGTAGGCTAGCGGAGGCTTTCTCCTACAATGAGCAGTTCTTC. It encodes CATSARPGRLAEAFSYNEQFF.

In DNA form, the CDR3 reads TGTGCCAGCAGCCTCCGGACAGATGAGATAAAATATGGCTACACCTTC. This gives the protein CASSLRTDEIKYGYTF. This rearrangement joins TRBV7-9 to TRBJ1-2; weak D call: TRBD1 (6 bases). CDR1 and CDR2 from the germline V gene are SEHNR and FQNEAQ (reference sequence). The CDR3 length is 16 residues. Trimming took 5 bases from V and 5 from J, leaving 21 bases between them.

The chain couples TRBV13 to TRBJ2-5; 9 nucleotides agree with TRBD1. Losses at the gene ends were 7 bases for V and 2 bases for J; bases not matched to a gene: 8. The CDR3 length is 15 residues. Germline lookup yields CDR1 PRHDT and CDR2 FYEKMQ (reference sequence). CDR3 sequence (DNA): TGTGCCAGCACCAACAGGGGGCAGTGGCAAGAGACCCAGTACTTC. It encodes CASTNRGQWQETQYF.

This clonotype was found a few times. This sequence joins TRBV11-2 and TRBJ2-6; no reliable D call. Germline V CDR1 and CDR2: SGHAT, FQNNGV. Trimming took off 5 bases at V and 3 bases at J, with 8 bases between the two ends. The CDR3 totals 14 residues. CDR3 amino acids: CASSIAFGANVLTF. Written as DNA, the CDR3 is TGTGCCAGCAGCATTGCCTTTGGGGCCAACGTCCTGACTTTC.

The CDR3 spells CASSLPGTEAFF. CDR3 coding DNA: TGTGCCAGCAGTTTACCGGGCACTGAAGCTTTCTTT. The chain carries TRBV28 and TRBJ1-1; D remains ambiguous. The CDR3 loop spans 12 amino acids. V was clipped by 2 bases and J by 4 bases, with 5 bases between them. Germline CDR1 is MDHEN and CDR2 is SYDVKM.